These 29 T cell receptor beta chains share one sample of origin, sequenced in a study of graft-versus-host responses after intestinal transplantation. Sequencing used immunoSEQ multiplex PCR; TCRdb keeps in-frame clones, though not all of them. This table has over 80,000 clones, 91% appearing once. Their target antigens are unknown. The sequencing here drew on unstimulated CD4+ T cells sorted from spleen or lymph node cells, taken before transplant. These receptors all stem from a human donor who was the organ donor for an intestinal transplant.

Written as DNA, the CDR3 is TGCGCCAGCAGCTCTAACGCCGGGTCCCAAGAGACCCAGTACTTC. Protein product: CASSSNAGSQETQYF. The J gene is TRBJ2-5, the V gene TRBV5-1; D uncertain. V was trimmed by 3 bases and J by 1 base, leaving 13 bases between them. The V gene's germline CDR1 is SGHRS and CDR2 YFSETQ. The CDR3 has 15 amino acids.

The V gene is TRBV5-6, the J gene TRBJ1-2; D not resolved. Germline loops: CDR1 SGHDT, CDR2 YYEEEE. The CDR3 is 14 amino acids. V lost 2 bases, J lost 6 bases, and 14 bases lay in between. CDR3 residues: CASSFPTGVDGYTF. The CDR3 region has the DNA TGTGCCAGCAGCTTCCCAACGGGAGTAGATGGCTACACCTTC.

The chain combines TRBV6-1 with TRBJ1-5; 8 bases fit TRBD1. The ends lost 5 bases at V and 6 bases at J; junction bases unmatched: 9. Germline V lookup: CDR1 MNHNS, CDR2 SASEGT. There are 15 residues in the CDR3. The CDR3 coding sequence is TGTGCCAGCAGTATTGACAGGGGCTTGAGTCAGCCCCAGCATTTT. Translated: CASSIDRGLSQPQHF.

This sequence joins TRBV18 and TRBJ2-1, with 10 bases matching TRBD2. The CDR3 is 17 amino acids. Germline V gives CDR1 KGHSH, CDR2 LQKENI. The trim removed 4 bases at V and 3 bases at J, leaving 9 bases unmatched. The CDR3: CASSRSSGGAYYNEQFF. The DNA of the CDR3 is TGTGCCAGCTCACGGTCAAGCGGGGGGGCGTACTACAATGAGCAGTTCTTC.

The chain employs TRBV7-3 and TRBJ2-5; maybe TRBD1 (6 bases). This CDR3 spans 14 amino acids. CDR1 SGHTA and CDR2 FQGTGA come from the germline V gene. The germline V and J ends were trimmed by 3 bases and 5 bases, with 13 bases remaining between them. The CDR3 protein is CASSLNRVQETQYF. In DNA form, the CDR3 reads TGTGCCAGCAGCTTGAACAGGGTGCAGGAGACCCAGTACTTC.

The chain has TRBV30 and TRBJ1-2, with D unresolved. V lost 5 bases to trimming and J lost 0 bases, with 4 bases between them. The CDR3 sequence is 11 residues long. Germline V gene lookup returns CDR1 GTSNPN and CDR2 SVGIG (reference sequence). CDR3 bases: TGTGCCTGGGGGCCTAACTATGGCTACACCTTC. Its protein product is CAWGPNYGYTF. Full variable domain (missing parts from reference TRBV30 and TRBJ1-2): SQTIHQWPATLVQPVGSPLSLECTVEGTSNPNLYWYRQAAGRGLQLLFYSVGIGQISSEVPQNLSASRPQDRQFILSSKKLLLSDSGFYLCAWGPNYGYTFGSGTRLTVV.

The CDR3 is CASSGTSGGLWNEQFF. Here the CDR3 DNA reads TGCGCCAGCAGCGGGACTAGCGGGGGACTTTGGAATGAGCAGTTCTTC. The chain carries TRBV5-1 and TRBJ2-1; TRBD2 agrees at 14 bases. J was trimmed by 7 bases and V by 4 bases; bases with no gene match: 7. The CDR3 length is 16 residues. The germline CDR1 and CDR2 sequences are SGHRS and YFSETQ.

This chain uses TRBV10-3 with TRBJ1-6; D remains ambiguous. Trimming removed 4 bases at V and 6 bases at J, with 10 bases between. The CDR3 is 14 residues long. CDR1 is ENHRY and CDR2 is SYGVKD in the germline V gene. The CDR3 DNA follows: TGTGCCATCAGTGGGGCAGGCCCTAATTCACCCCTCCACTTT. Residues: CAISGAGPNSPLHF.

This chain connects TRBV4-2 to TRBJ1-3, with D possibly matching TRBD1 (6 bases). V dropped 1 base and J dropped 1 base, with 8 bases sitting between them. CDR3 size: 15 residues. Germline values: CDR1 LGHNA, CDR2 YNFKEQ. CDR3 sequence: CASSQGDTSGNTIYF. CDR3 bases: TGTGCCAGCAGCCAAGGGGACACATCTGGAAACACCATATATTTT.

The rearrangement links TRBV5-1 to TRBJ2-4; 7 nucleotides match TRBD1. Looked up from germline, CDR1 is SGHRS and CDR2 is YFSETQ. The V gene end was trimmed by 5 bases and the J gene end by 9 bases; junction bases not matched to a gene: 14. This CDR3 region has 15 residues. In nucleotides, the CDR3 is TGCGCCAGCAGAACCGGGACAACCTCAGGGGGCATTCAGTACTTC. It codes for CASRTGTTSGGIQYF.

The J gene is TRBJ1-4, the V gene TRBV4-1; 8 bases line up with TRBD1. Germline V gives CDR1 MGHRA, CDR2 YSYEKL. The CDR3 is 15 amino acids. V gave up 4 bases and J gave up 0 bases; unmatched junction bases: 1. The CDR3, as DNA: TGCGCCAGCAGCCTACAGGGGGCAACTAATGAAAAACTGTTTTTT. Translating it yields CASSLQGATNEKLFF.

CDR3 DNA sequence: TGTGCCAGCATAAAGGGAGGACGGCCGTATGGCTACACCTTC. Translated: CASIKGGRPYGYTF. The chain uses TRBV7-9 and TRBJ1-2; D not certain. The germline V and J ends were trimmed by 7 bases and 5 bases, with 17 bases remaining between them. The germline CDR1 and CDR2 sequences are SEHNR and FQNEAQ (reference sequence). The CDR3 runs to 14 residues.

The genes are TRBV4-2 and TRBJ2-1, with a tentative D call TRBD1 (8 bases). The CDR3 is made up of 16 amino acids. V was pared by 1 base and J by 4 bases, with 14 bases between. CDR1 and CDR2 from the germline V gene are LGHNA and YNFKEQ. The CDR3: CASSQAGQGGYNEQFF. DNA of the CDR3: TGTGCCAGCAGCCAAGCAGGACAGGGAGGGTACAATGAGCAGTTCTTC.

This clone showed up just a few times. This chain links TRBV5-4 with TRBJ2-7; tentative D call: TRBD2 (7 bases). V was clipped by 4 bases and J by 3 bases, with 14 bases between them. CDR1 and CDR2 from the germline V gene are SGHNT and YYREEE (reference sequence). The CDR3 is made up of 14 amino acids. CDR3 loop: CASSRGGDLYEQYF. The DNA for the CDR3 is TGTGCCAGCAGCCGCGGGGGCGATCTCTACGAGCAGTACTTC.

The chain joins TRBV7-2 to TRBJ2-5; D may be TRBD2 (5 bases). V shed 2 bases and J shed 0 bases, with 13 bases lying between them. Germline CDR1 and CDR2: SGHTA and FQGNSA. There are 16 residues in the CDR3. CDR3 nucleotide sequence: TGTGCCAGCAGCTTACTTCTAGCCCCCTACCAAGAGACCCAGTACTTC. It specifies CASSLLLAPYQETQYF. The full variable domain, rest sourced from reference TRBV7-2 and TRBJ2-5, is GAGVSQSPSNKVTEKGKDVELRCDPISGHTALYWYRQSLGQGLEFLIYFQGNSAPDKSGLPSDRFSAERTGGSVSTLTIQRTQQEDSAVYLCASSLLLAPYQETQYFGPGTRLLVL.

The chain recombines TRBV4-2 with TRBJ2-3, with TRBD2 as a possible D gene (6 bases). From germline, CDR1 is LGHNA and CDR2 YNFKEQ. CDR3 length: 15 residues. V lost 0 bases to trimming and J lost 2 bases, with 9 bases between them. CDR3 amino acids: CASSQDGGDTDTQYF. The CDR3, as DNA: TGTGCCAGCAGCCAAGACGGAGGGGACACAGATACGCAGTATTTT.

The CDR3 protein is CASRPSGLSTDTQYF. The CDR3 DNA sequence: TGTGCCAGCAGGCCTAGCGGACTGAGCACAGATACGCAGTATTTT. The chain recombines TRBV7-2 with TRBJ2-3, with TRBD2 identical over 7 bases. V dropped 6 bases and J dropped 0; count of bases not matched to a gene: 6. In germline, CDR1 is SGHTA, CDR2 FQGNSA. The CDR3 is 15 amino acids.

V is TRBV7-9 and J is TRBJ2-2; D call uncertain. This CDR3 region has 14 residues. V was clipped by 6 bases and J by 3 bases, with 11 bases between them. Germline V lookup: CDR1 SEHNR, CDR2 FQNEAQ (reference sequence). In DNA, the CDR3 is TGTGCCAGCAGGTCTGACACCCACACCGGGGAGCTGTTTTTT. Translated, it gives CASRSDTHTGELFF.

The chain recombines TRBV21-1 with TRBJ2-7; the table's D gene call, TRBD1, was not cross checked with the DNA. TRBV21-1 corresponds to a pseudogene. The CDR3 is 13 amino acids. CDR3 coding DNA: TGTGCCAGCAGCAGACAGGGGTGCCACGAGCAGTACTTC. Protein: CASSRQGCHEQYF.

In the case of this clone: The sample contains more than one DNA sequence encoding this CDR3. The V and J genes are TRBV19 and TRBJ2-6; the D gene is possibly TRBD2 (5 bases). The CDR3 loop spans 16 amino acids. The germline V gene encodes CDR1 LNHDA and CDR2 SQIVND (reference sequence). Between the trimmed V and J ends, which lost 1 base and 4 bases, there was a span of 11 bases. The CDR3 is CASSIVGGSGANVLTF. CDR3 nucleotides: TGTGCCAGTAGTATAGTTGGAGGATCCGGGGCCAACGTCCTGACTTTC. Together with reference TRBV19 and TRBJ2-6, the CDR3 gives the full variable domain: DGGITQSPKYLFRKEGQNVTLSCEQNLNHDAMYWYRQDPGQGLRLIYYSQIVNDFQKGDIAEGYSVSREKKESFPLTVTSAQKNPTAFYLCASSIVGGSGANVLTFGAGSRLTVL.

The chain recombines TRBV5-1 with TRBJ2-2; 11 bases fit TRBD2. CDR3 size: 16 residues. Germline CDR1 is SGHRS and CDR2 is YFSETQ. Trimming cost V 4 bases and J 2 bases; bases outside gene matches: 4. The CDR3 DNA is TGCGCCAGCAGCGCCGGGACTAGCGGAAACACCGGGGAGCTGTTTTTT. It translates to CASSAGTSGNTGELFF.

As to this clone: A junction boundary mismatches the germline segment, possibly from a read error. V is TRBV7-9 and J is TRBJ2-5, with 9 bases fitting TRBD1. The germline V gene encodes CDR1 SEHNR and CDR2 FQNEAQ (reference sequence). The CDR3 extends over 11 amino acids. The CDR3 DNA reads TGTGCCAGCAGCTTAGGGTGGGACAGGGACTTC. Encoded protein: CASSLGWDRDF.

This clone was counted a single time. The genes are TRBV7-8 and TRBJ2-1, with D hard to call. CDR3 length: 15 residues. Germline loops: CDR1 SGHVS, CDR2 FQNEAQ. Deletions cut 1 base from V and 1 base from J, with 8 bases between. The CDR3 nucleotides are TGTGCCAGCAGCTTAGTCGGCGGATCCTACAATGAGCAGTTCTTC. Protein: CASSLVGGSYNEQFF.

The chain employs TRBV19 and TRBJ1-1; the D gene is possibly TRBD1 (6 bases). The V end was cut by 3 bases, the J end by 0 bases, with 8 bases between. The V gene's germline CDR1 is LNHDA and CDR2 SQIVND (reference sequence). The CDR3 totals 14 residues. CDR3 sequence reads: CASSMRTVNTEAFF. The DNA of the CDR3 is TGTGCCAGTAGTATGCGGACAGTGAACACTGAAGCTTTCTTT.

This clone was observed once. V is TRBV7-2 and J is TRBJ2-1; 8 bases agree with TRBD2. With V trimmed by 4 bases and J by 12 bases, 5 bases remained unmatched. From germline, CDR1 is SGHTA and CDR2 FQGNSA. This CDR3 comprises 12 residues. Here the CDR3 reads CASSSRAGGQFF. The DNA of the CDR3 is TGTGCCAGCAGCTCCCGGGCGGGGGGGCAGTTCTTC.

The V call is TRBV7-3, the J call TRBJ1-2, with D possibly being TRBD1 (6 bases). This CDR3 comprises 14 residues. Germline CDR1 and CDR2: SGHTA and FQGTGA. V dropped 4 bases and J dropped 8 bases, with 17 bases sitting between them. The CDR3 bases are TGTGCCAGCAGCTCTTCCGGACAGTTGGGAGGCTACACCTTC. This codes for CASSSSGQLGGYTF.

V gene TRBV6-5 combines with J gene TRBJ1-5; 7 bases align to TRBD1. The germline V gene has CDR1 MNHEY and CDR2 SVGAGI. CDR3 length: 13 residues. The junction had 4 bases not matched to a gene; V was cut back by 5 bases and J by 6 bases. In DNA form, the CDR3 reads TGTGCCAGCAGTGACAGGGTGGGTCAGCCCCAGCATTTT. Its protein product is CASSDRVGQPQHF.

This chain uses TRBV5-6 with TRBJ2-7, with 9 bases aligning to TRBD1. Germline CDR1 reads SGHDT; CDR2 reads YYEEEE. CDR3 length: 14 amino acids. V lost 4 bases, J lost 3 bases, and 5 bases stayed unmatched. CDR3 residues: CASSEGDRDYEQYF. Here the CDR3 DNA reads TGTGCCAGCAGCGAGGGGGACAGGGACTACGAGCAGTACTTC.

V gene TRBV19 combines with J gene TRBJ1-4; D unresolved. The V and J ends lost 3 bases and 5 bases respectively, with 13 bases between them. Germline V gene lookup returns CDR1 LNHDA and CDR2 SQIVND (reference sequence). This CDR3 has 15 residues. The CDR3 DNA reads as TGTGCCAGTAGTATGGGAGGCCGGAGGAATGAAAAACTGTTTTTT. Its translation: CASSMGGRRNEKLFF.